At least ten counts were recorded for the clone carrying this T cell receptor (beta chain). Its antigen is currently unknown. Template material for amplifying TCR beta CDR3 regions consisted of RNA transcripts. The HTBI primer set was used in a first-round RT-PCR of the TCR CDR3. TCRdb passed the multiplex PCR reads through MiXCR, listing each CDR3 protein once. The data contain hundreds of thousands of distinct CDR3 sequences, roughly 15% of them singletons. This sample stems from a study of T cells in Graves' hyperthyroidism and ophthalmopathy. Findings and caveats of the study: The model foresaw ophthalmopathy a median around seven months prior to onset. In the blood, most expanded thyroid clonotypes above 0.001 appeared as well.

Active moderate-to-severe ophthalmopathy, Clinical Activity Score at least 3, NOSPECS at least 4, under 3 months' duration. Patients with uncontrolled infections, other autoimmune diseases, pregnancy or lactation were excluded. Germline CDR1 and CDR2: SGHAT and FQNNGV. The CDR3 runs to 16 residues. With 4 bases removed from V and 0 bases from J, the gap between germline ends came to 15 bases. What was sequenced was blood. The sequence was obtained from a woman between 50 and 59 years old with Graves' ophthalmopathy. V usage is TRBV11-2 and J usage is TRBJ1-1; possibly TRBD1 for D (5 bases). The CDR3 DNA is TGTGCCAGCAGCTCCGGGACGGGTAGCATGAACACTGAAGCTTTCTTT. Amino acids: CASSSGTGSMNTEAFF.